The 15 T cell receptor beta chains below all came from one sample that was sequenced in a study of OX40 agonist ivuxolimab in advanced cancers. Repertoires were generated with immunoSEQ multiplex PCR, while TCRdb's copy carries only in-frame clones and drops some. The sample lists approximately 12,000 clones; about nine tenths were seen once. The sequenced sample was CD4+ or CD8+ T cells sorted from blood, obtained in a trial of the OX40 agonist ivuxolimab. These receptors originate from an adult with an advanced solid tumor such as melanoma, head and neck, liver or kidney cancer.

This clone was found a few times. This chain connects TRBV2 to TRBJ2-1, with TRBD2 matching over 8 bases. From germline, CDR1 is SNHLY and CDR2 FYNNEI. The CDR3 is made up of 15 amino acids. The V gene end was trimmed by 5 bases and the J gene end by 9 bases; junction bases not matched to a gene: 12. The CDR3 is CASSISGSSGSEQFF. Written as DNA, the CDR3 is TGTGCCAGCAGTATAAGCGGGAGCTCTGGGAGTGAGCAGTTCTTC.

In the case of this clone: At one boundary the junction diverges from the germline segment, which might be a read error. This chain links TRBV19 with TRBJ2-7, with TRBD1 identical over 10 bases. The CDR3 is made up of 13 amino acids. CDR1 and CDR2 (germline): LNHDA, SQIVND (reference sequence). For the CDR3, the DNA is TGTGCCAGTAGTATGGGGGACAGGGGCGGATGGCACTTC. Translated: CASSMGDRGGWHF.

This rearrangement joins TRBV9 to TRBJ2-1; possibly TRBD1 for D (6 bases). The CDR3 sequence is 17 residues long. The germline gives CDR1 SGDLS, CDR2 YYNGEE. V was pared by 3 bases and J by 1 base, with 17 bases between. The DNA for the CDR3 is TGTGCCAGCAGCGCCACCGGGACACCAAATTCCTACAATGAGCAGTTCTTC. Translating gives CASSATGTPNSYNEQFF.

The chain recombines TRBV15 with TRBJ1-5; 9 bases are shared with TRBD1. V gave up 1 base and J gave up 5 bases; unmatched junction bases: 15. Germline CDR1 LNHNV, CDR2 YYDKDF (reference sequence). The CDR3 runs 19 residues. This CDR3 reads CATSRAAAYRGLSDQPQHF. In DNA, the CDR3 is TGTGCCACCAGCAGAGCCGCCGCCTACAGGGGGCTGTCGGATCAGCCCCAGCATTTT. Full variable domain (outside the CDR3, taken from reference TRBV15 and TRBJ1-5): DAMVIQNPRYQVTQFGKPVTLSCSQTLNHNVMYWYQQKSSQAPKLLFHYYDKDFNNEADTPDNFQSRRPNTSFCFLDIRSPGLGDTAMYLCATSRAAAYRGLSDQPQHFGDGTRLSIL.

The V call is TRBV4-1, the J call TRBJ2-6; 9 bases agree with TRBD1. Trimming took 4 bases from V and 1 from J; bases not matched to a gene: 11. This CDR3 has 19 amino acids. Germline loops: CDR1 MGHRA, CDR2 YSYEKL. The CDR3 DNA is TGCGCCAGCAGCCTAACGACCGGGACAGGGCCTTCTGGGGCCAACGTCCTGACTTTC. Its translation: CASSLTTGTGPSGANVLTF.

V and J are TRBV30 and TRBJ2-7; 7 bases match TRBD2. J was trimmed by 0 bases and V by 5 bases; bases with no gene match: 1. CDR1 and CDR2 from the germline V gene are GTSNPN and SVGIG (reference sequence). The length of the CDR3 is 12 residues. In DNA, the CDR3 is TGTGCCTGGGGGGACTACTCCTACGAGCAGTACTTC. Its protein product is CAWGDYSYEQYF.

This chain connects TRBV5-1 to TRBJ2-3; D unclear. CDR1 and CDR2 (germline): SGHRS, YFSETQ. The CDR3 length is 13 residues. V was pared by 5 bases and J by 3 bases, with 10 bases between. The DNA for the CDR3 is TGCGCCAGCAGAACTGGACGGACAGATACGCAGTATTTT. It codes for CASRTGRTDTQYF.

The chain carries TRBV19 and TRBJ1-4; unclear D gene. The V and J ends lost 2 bases and 5 bases respectively, with 15 bases between them. The CDR3 is 16 amino acids. Per germline, CDR1 LNHDA and CDR2 SQIVND (reference sequence). The CDR3 loop reads CASSIKADLGNEKLFF. Written as DNA, the CDR3 is TGTGCCAGTAGTATAAAGGCAGACCTAGGAAATGAAAAACTGTTTTTT. Variable domain in full (rest from reference TRBV19 and TRBJ1-4): DGGITQSPKYLFRKEGQNVTLSCEQNLNHDAMYWYRQDPGQGLRLIYYSQIVNDFQKGDIAEGYSVSREKKESFPLTVTSAQKNPTAFYLCASSIKADLGNEKLFFGSGTQLSVL.

The rearrangement links TRBV6-1 to TRBJ1-5; D may be TRBD1 (5 bases). Per the germline V gene, CDR1 is MNHNS and CDR2 is SASEGT. Trimming left V 0 bases short and J 0 bases short, with 6 bases between. CDR3 length: 15 residues. CDR3 DNA: TGTGCCAGCAGTGAAGCAAGGGGTAGCAATCAGCCCCAGCATTTT. It codes for CASSEARGSNQPQHF.

This chain uses TRBV7-9 with TRBJ2-5, with 7 bases fitting TRBD2. This CDR3 comprises 15 residues. Germline CDR1 SEHNR, CDR2 FQNEAQ (reference sequence). The trim removed 4 bases at V and 11 bases at J, leaving 16 bases unmatched. The CDR3 bases are TGTGCCAGCAGCTCTTTGGGCGGGGGAGCTCGAGAGCAGTACTTC. Protein: CASSSLGGGAREQYF.

The J gene is TRBJ1-2, the V gene TRBV13; D uncertain. Germline V CDR1 and CDR2: PRHDT, FYEKMQ (reference sequence). V was cut by 7 bases and J by 0 bases, with 12 bases left in between. CDR3 length: 14 amino acids. CDR3 amino acids: CASTPEITNYGYTF. The CDR3 DNA is TGTGCCAGCACTCCGGAGATTACTAACTATGGCTACACCTTC.

The chain links TRBV19 to TRBJ2-7; D is uncertain. Per germline, CDR1 LNHDA and CDR2 SQIVND (reference sequence). The V gene lost 7 bases and the J gene lost 5 bases, with 18 bases spanning the gap. The CDR3 has 14 residues. In DNA, the CDR3 is TGTGCCAGTACCCCCTACCTGGGTGACCACGAGCAGTACTTC. Translation: CASTPYLGDHEQYF.

J is TRBJ1-4 and V is TRBV11-2; TRBD1 is a possible D gene (5 bases). Germline V gene sequence: CDR1 SGHAT, CDR2 FQNNGV. This CDR3 is 12 amino acids long. V lost 5 bases, J lost 8 bases, and 9 bases lay in between. In DNA, the CDR3 is TGTGCCAGCAGCACTGGGGCCGAAAAACTGTTTTTT. It codes for CASSTGAEKLFF.

The chain uses TRBV4-3 and TRBJ2-5; D perhaps matches TRBD1 (5 bases). The V and J ends lost 1 base and 2 bases respectively, with 8 bases between them. The CDR3 loop spans 14 amino acids. Germline V gene data show CDR1 as LGHNA and CDR2 as YSLEER. The CDR3 protein is CASSQAGWQETQYF. DNA of the CDR3: TGCGCCAGCAGCCAAGCAGGGTGGCAAGAGACCCAGTACTTC.

The chain couples TRBV18 to TRBJ2-2; the D is unclear. The germline V gene has CDR1 KGHSH and CDR2 LQKENI. Trimming cost V 3 bases and J 2 bases, with 4 bases left between them. This CDR3 spans 13 amino acids. The CDR3 protein is CASSPDNTGELFF. For the CDR3, the DNA is TGTGCCAGCTCACCGGACAACACCGGGGAGCTGTTTTTT.